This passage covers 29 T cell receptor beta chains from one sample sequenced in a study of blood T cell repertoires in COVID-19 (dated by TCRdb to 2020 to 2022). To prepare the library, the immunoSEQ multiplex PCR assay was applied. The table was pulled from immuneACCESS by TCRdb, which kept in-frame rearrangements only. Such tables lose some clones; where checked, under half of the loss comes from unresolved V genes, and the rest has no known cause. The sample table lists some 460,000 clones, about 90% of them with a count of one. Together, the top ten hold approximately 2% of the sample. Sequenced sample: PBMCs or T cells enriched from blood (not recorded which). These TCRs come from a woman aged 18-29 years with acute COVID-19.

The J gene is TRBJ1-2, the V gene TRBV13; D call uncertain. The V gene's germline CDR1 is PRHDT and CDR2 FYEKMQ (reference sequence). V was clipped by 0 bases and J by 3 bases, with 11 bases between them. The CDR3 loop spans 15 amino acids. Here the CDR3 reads CASSLGLRRDYGYTF. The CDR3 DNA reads TGTGCCAGCAGCTTAGGCCTAAGACGGGACTATGGCTACACCTTC. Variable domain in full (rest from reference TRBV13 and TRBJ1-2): AAGVIQSPRHLIKEKRETATLKCYPIPRHDTVYWYQQGPGQDPQFLISFYEKMQSDKGSIPDRFSAQQFSDYHSELNMSSLELGDSALYFCASSLGLRRDYGYTFGSGTRLTVV.

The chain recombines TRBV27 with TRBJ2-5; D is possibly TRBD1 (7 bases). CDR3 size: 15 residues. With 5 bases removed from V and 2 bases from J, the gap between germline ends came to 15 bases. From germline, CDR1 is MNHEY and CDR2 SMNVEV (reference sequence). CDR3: CASSRRDSVQETQYF. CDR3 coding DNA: TGTGCCAGCAGTCGGCGGGACAGCGTACAAGAGACCCAGTACTTC.

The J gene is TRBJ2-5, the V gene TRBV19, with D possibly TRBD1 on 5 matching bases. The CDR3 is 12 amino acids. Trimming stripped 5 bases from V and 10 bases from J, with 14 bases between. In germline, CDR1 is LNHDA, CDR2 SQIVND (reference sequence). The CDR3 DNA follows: TGTGCCAGTAGTTCCAGGGAAAGGGACCAGTACTTC. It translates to CASSSRERDQYF.

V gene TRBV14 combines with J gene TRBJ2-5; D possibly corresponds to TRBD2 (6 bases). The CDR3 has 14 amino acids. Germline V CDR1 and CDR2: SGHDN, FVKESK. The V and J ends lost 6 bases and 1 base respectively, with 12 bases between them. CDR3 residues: CASSQLAVQETQYF. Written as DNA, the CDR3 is TGTGCCAGCAGTCAATTAGCGGTCCAAGAGACCCAGTACTTC.

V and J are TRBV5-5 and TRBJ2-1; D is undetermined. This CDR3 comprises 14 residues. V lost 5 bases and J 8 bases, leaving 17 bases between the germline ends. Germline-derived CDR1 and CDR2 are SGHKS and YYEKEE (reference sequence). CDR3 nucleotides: TGTGCCAGCAGTCCTGTGGCAGCGACCCATGAGCAGTTCTTC. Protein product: CASSPVAATHEQFF.

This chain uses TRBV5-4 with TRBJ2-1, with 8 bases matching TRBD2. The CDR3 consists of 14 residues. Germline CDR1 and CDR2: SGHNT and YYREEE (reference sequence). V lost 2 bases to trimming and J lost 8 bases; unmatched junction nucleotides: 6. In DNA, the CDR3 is TGTGCCAGCAGCTTAGTCAGCGGGAGATATGAGCAGTTCTTC. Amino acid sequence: CASSLVSGRYEQFF.

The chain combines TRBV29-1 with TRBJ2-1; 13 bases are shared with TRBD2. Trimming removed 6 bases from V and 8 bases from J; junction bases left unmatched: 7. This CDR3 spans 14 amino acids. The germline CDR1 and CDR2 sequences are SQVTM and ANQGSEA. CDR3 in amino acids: CSVDPGLAGYEQFF. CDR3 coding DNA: TGCAGCGTGGACCCGGGACTAGCGGGATATGAGCAGTTCTTC.

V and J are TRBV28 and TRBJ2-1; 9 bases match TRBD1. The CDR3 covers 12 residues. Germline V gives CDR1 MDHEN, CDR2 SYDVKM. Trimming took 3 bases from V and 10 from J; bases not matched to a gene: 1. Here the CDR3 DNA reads TGTGCCAGCAGTTTGGGACAGGGCGAGCAGTTCTTC. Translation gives CASSLGQGEQFF.

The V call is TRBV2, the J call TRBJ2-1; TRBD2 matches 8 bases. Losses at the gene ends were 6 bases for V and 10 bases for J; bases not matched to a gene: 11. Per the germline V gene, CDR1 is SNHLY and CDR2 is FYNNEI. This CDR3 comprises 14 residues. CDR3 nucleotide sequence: TGTGCCAGCAGGATTGGGGCGGGAGGAGGGGAGCAGTTCTTC. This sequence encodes CASRIGAGGGEQFF.

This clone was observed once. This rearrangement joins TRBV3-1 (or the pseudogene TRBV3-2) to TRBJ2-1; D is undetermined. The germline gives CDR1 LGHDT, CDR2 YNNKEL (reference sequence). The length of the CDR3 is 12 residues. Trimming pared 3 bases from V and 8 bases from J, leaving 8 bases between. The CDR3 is CASSQLFHEQFF. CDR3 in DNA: TGTGCCAGCAGCCAGTTATTTCATGAGCAGTTCTTC.

CDR3 sequence (DNA): TGCGCCAGCAGCCAAGAAGGGGCAAGGTACAATGAGCAGTTCTTC. Translating it yields CASSQEGARYNEQFF. The chain couples TRBV4-1 to TRBJ2-1, with D perhaps matching TRBD1 (5 bases). The CDR3 has 15 amino acids. V lost 0 bases and J lost 4, with 10 bases in between. Germline values: CDR1 MGHRA, CDR2 YSYEKL.

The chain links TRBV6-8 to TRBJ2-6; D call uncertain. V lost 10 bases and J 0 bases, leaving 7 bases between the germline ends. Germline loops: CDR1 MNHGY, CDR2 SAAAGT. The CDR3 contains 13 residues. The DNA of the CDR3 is TGTGCCACCCCTTTCTCTGGGGCCAACGTCCTGACTTTC. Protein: CATPFSGANVLTF.

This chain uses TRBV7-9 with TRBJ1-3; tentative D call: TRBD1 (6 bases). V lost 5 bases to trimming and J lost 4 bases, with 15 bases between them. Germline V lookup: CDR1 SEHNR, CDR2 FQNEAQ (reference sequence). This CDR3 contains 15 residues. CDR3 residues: CASSAGTLLGNTIYF. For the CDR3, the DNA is TGTGCCAGCAGCGCTGGGACACTTCTCGGAAACACCATATATTTT.

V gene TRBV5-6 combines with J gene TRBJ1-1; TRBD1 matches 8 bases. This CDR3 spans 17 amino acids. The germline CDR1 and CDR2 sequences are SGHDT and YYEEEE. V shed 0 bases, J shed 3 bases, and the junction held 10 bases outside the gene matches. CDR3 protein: CASSLGDRGPEDTEAFF. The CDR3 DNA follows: TGTGCCAGCAGCTTGGGAGACAGGGGCCCTGAGGACACTGAAGCTTTCTTT.

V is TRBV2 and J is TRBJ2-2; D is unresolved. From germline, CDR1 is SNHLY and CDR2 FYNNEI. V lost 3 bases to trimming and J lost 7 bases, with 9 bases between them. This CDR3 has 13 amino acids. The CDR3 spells CASSDGTSGELFF. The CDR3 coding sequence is TGTGCCAGCAGTGACGGTACGAGCGGGGAGCTGTTTTTT.

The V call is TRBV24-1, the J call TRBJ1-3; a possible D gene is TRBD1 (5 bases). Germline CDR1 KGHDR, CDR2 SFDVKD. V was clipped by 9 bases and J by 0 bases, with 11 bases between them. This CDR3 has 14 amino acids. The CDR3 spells CATSDRNSGNTIYF. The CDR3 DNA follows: TGTGCCACCTCCGACAGAAACTCTGGAAACACCATATATTTT.

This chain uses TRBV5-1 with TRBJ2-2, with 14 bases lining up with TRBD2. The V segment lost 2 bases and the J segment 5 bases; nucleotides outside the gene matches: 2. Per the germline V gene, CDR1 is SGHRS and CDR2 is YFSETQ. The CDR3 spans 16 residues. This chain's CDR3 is CASSFGLAGGTGELFF. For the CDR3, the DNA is TGCGCCAGCAGCTTTGGACTAGCGGGAGGTACCGGGGAGCTGTTTTTT.

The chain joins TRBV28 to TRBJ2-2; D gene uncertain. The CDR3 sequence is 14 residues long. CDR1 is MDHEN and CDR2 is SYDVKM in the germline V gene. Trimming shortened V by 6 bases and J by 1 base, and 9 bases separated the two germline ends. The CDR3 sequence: CASSLTGNTGELFF. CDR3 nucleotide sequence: TGTGCCAGCAGCCTGACGGGGAACACCGGGGAGCTGTTTTTT. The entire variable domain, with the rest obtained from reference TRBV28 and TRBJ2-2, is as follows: DVKVTQSSRYLVKRTGEKVFLECVQDMDHENMFWYRQDPGLGLRLIYFSYDVKMKEKGDIPEGYSVSREKKERFSLILESASTNQTSMYLCASSLTGNTGELFFGEGSRLTVL.

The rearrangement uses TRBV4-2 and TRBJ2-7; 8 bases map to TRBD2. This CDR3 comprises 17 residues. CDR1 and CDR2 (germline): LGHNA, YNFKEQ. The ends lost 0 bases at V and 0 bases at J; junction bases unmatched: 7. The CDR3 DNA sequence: TGTGCCAGCAGCCAAGATCTTGGCGGGGGGATCTCCTACGAGCAGTACTTC. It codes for CASSQDLGGGISYEQYF.

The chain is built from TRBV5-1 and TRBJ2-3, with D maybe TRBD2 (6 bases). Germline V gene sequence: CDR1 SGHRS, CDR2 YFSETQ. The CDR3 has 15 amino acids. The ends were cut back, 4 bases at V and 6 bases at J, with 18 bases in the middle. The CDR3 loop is CASSPPSGPRDTQYF. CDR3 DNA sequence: TGCGCCAGCAGCCCTCCCAGCGGGCCGAGGGATACGCAGTATTTT. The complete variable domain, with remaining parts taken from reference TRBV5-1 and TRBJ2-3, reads KAGVTQTPRYLIKTRGQQVTLSCSPISGHRSVSWYQQTPGQGLQFLFEYFSETQRNKGNFPGRFSGRQFSNSRSEMNVSTLELGDSALYLCASSPPSGPRDTQYFGPGTRLTVL.

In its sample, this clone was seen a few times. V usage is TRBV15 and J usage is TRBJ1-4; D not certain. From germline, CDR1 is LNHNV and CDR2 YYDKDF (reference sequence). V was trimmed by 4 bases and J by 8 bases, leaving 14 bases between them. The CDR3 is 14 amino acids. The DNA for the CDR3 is TGTGCCACCAGCAAGGGTGGAGGGAGGGAAAAACTGTTTTTT. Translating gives CATSKGGGREKLFF.

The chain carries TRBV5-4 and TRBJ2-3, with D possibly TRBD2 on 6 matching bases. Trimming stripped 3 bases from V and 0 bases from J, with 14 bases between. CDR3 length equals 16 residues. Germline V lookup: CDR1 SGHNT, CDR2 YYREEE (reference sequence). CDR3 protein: CASSSPGDRSTDTQYF. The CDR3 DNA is TGTGCCAGCAGCTCACCGGGAGATAGAAGCACAGATACGCAGTATTTT.

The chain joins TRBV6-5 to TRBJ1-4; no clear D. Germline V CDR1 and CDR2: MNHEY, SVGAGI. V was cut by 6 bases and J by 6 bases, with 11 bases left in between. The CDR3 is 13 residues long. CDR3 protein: CASRTGNYEKLFF. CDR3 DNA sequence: TGTGCCAGCAGGACGGGGAATTATGAAAAACTGTTTTTT.

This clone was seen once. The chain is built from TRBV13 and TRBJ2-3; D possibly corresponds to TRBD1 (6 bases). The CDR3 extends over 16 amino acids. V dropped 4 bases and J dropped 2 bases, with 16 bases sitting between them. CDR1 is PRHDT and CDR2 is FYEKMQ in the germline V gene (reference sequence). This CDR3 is CASSSPTGYTTDTQYF. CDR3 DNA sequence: TGTGCCAGCAGCTCCCCGACAGGCTACACCACAGATACGCAGTATTTT.

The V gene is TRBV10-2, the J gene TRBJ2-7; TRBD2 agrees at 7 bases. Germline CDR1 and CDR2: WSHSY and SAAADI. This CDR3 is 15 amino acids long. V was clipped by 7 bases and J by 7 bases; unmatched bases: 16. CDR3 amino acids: CASMSALVAGVEQYF. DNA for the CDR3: TGCGCCAGCATGTCCGCGTTGGTAGCGGGTGTGGAGCAGTACTTC.

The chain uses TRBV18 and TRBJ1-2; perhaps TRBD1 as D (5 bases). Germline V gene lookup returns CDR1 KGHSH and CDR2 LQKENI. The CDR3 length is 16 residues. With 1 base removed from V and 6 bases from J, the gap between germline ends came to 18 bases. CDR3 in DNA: TGTGCCAGCTCACCACGAACAGGTCCTCATATGAATGGCTACACCTTC. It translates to CASSPRTGPHMNGYTF.

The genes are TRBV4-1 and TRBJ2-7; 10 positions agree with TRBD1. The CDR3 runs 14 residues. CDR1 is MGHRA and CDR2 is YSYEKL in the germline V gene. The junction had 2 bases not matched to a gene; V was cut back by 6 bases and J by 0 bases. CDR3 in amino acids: CASRRTGGSYEQYF. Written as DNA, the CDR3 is TGCGCCAGCAGAAGGACAGGGGGCTCCTACGAGCAGTACTTC.

For the CDR3, the DNA is TGTGCCAGCAGTTTAACCCGGGACTTTAGCAATCAGCCCCAGCATTTT. Its translation: CASSLTRDFSNQPQHF. The chain joins TRBV28 to TRBJ1-5, with D tentatively TRBD1 (5 bases). CDR3 length: 16 amino acids. V was clipped by 2 bases and J by 0 bases, with 11 bases between them. The V gene's germline CDR1 is MDHEN and CDR2 SYDVKM.

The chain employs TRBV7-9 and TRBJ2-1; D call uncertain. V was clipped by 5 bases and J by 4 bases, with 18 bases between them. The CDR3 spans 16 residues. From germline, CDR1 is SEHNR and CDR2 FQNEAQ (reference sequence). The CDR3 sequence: CASSIVRNVLYNEQFF. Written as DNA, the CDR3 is TGTGCCAGCAGCATTGTCAGGAACGTTCTTTACAATGAGCAGTTCTTC.